The present T cell receptor (beta chain) was sequenced within a study of STAT5B mutations in CD4+ large granular lymphocyte leukemia. General observations from the study: Main leukemic clonotypes were patient-specific, but roughly 26% appeared at low frequency elsewhere. Patient CD4-sorted repertoires looked more clonal than healthy CD4+ repertoires, even without putative leukemic clones.

In germline, CDR1 is SGHAT, CDR2 FQNNGV. Unmatched junction bases numbered 10, after V lost 4 bases and J lost 4 bases. The CDR3 sequence is 17 residues long. Data came from immunoSEQ multiplex PCR; TCRdb stores just in-frame clones and leaves some out. The sample lists 30,000 to 40,000 clones; more than 70% were seen once. Turning to this clone: The antigen is unknown.

This clonotype originated in a human donor in good health. Material: CD4+ T cells from blood buffy coats. This chain joins TRBV11-2 and TRBJ2-3; 11 bases map to TRBD2. The CDR3 coding sequence is TGTGCCAGCAGCTCAACCCGTAGCGGGGGGGTTGCAGATACGCAGTATTTT. Translation: CASSSTRSGGVADTQYF.